The 8 T cell receptor beta chains presented below share a single source sample, sequenced in a study of post-analysis software for immune sequencing data. The antigens for these receptors are not known. Overall study results and limits: Comparison of patients with controls showed five TRBV segments more frequent in patients, TRBV5-6, TRBV5-1 and TRBV20-1 among them.

Built from TCR beta cDNA, the libraries had unique molecular identifiers in them. TCRdb re-called the PCR reads with MiXCR, one entry per CDR3 protein. The data contain about 680,000 distinct CDR3 sequences, approximately 59% of them singletons. Material: blood. The source is a girl aged 2 to 9 with multiple sclerosis.

About this clonotype itself: This may be a read error, as it is one base from a much larger clone. The chain recombines TRBV6-2 or TRBV6-3 with TRBJ2-3; D is unresolved. This CDR3 has 15 residues. Germline loops: CDR1 MNHEY, CDR2 SVGEGT. The chain's CDR3 is CANSYGLERADTQYF. In DNA form, the CDR3 reads TGTGCCAACAGTTACGGGCTAGAGCGAGCAGATACGCAGTATTTT.

The chain links TRBV24-1 to TRBJ2-1; D ambiguous. V was cut by 3 bases and J by 7 bases, with 9 bases left in between. The CDR3 runs to 13 residues. CDR1 is KGHDR, CDR2 SFDVKD, per germline. CDR3 sequence reads: CATSDPPGNEQFF. The CDR3 coding sequence is TGTGCCACCAGTGATCCTCCCGGAAATGAGCAGTTCTTC.

The chain couples TRBV10-2 to TRBJ2-7; D gene ambiguous. CDR1 is WSHSY, CDR2 SAAADI, per germline. V lost 3 bases, J lost 7 bases, and 13 bases lay in between. This CDR3 contains 13 residues. The CDR3 DNA sequence: TGCGCCAGCAGTGACGACTCGAGAGGAGAGCAGTACTTC. Residues: CASSDDSRGEQYF.

V gene TRBV11-2 combines with J gene TRBJ2-4; 11 nucleotides match TRBD2. TRBJ2-7 matches the DNA end more closely, so the J call is doubtful. This CDR3 has 13 amino acids. Germline V gene sequence: CDR1 SGHAT, CDR2 FQNNGV. CDR3 nucleotides: TGTGCCAGCAGTCGACTAGCGGGAACCGAGCAGTACTTC. This gives the protein CASSRLAGTEQYF.

This chain links TRBV6-5 with TRBJ2-5, with D tentatively TRBD2 (7 bases). In germline, CDR1 is MNHEY, CDR2 SVGAGI. The ends were cut back, 1 base at V and 0 bases at J, with 18 bases in the middle. This CDR3 is built from 18 residues. The CDR3 loop reads CASSYWAGAGGYQETQYF. In DNA, the CDR3 is TGTGCCAGCAGTTACTGGGCGGGGGCCGGAGGGTACCAAGAGACCCAGTACTTC.

The J gene is TRBJ2-7, the V gene TRBV4-3; D may be TRBD2 (5 bases). Germline CDR1 is LGHNA and CDR2 is YSLEER. V was cut by 0 bases and J by 6 bases, with 9 bases left in between. CDR3 length: 13 amino acids. The CDR3 reads CASSQDGRGEQYF. In nucleotides, the CDR3 is TGCGCCAGCAGCCAAGATGGGAGAGGCGAGCAGTACTTC.

The chain uses TRBV3-1 and TRBJ2-3, with 8 bases fitting TRBD2. CDR1 and CDR2 (germline): LGHDT, YNNKEL (reference sequence). With 1 base clipped from V and 5 bases from J, the junction kept 8 bases outside the gene matches. This CDR3 region has 16 residues. The CDR3 here is CASSQVIAGLGDTQYF. CDR3 nucleotide sequence: TGTGCCAGCAGCCAAGTTATAGCGGGGTTGGGAGATACGCAGTATTTT.

The rearrangement uses TRBV15 and TRBJ1-4; D ambiguous. The germline V gene encodes CDR1 LNHNV and CDR2 YYDKDF (reference sequence). This CDR3 has 16 amino acids. V lost 0 bases and J lost 5, with 13 bases in between. CDR3 DNA sequence: TGTGCCACCAGCAGAGAACCGCACGGTCCCAATGAAAAACTGTTTTTT. The encoded protein is CATSREPHGPNEKLFF.